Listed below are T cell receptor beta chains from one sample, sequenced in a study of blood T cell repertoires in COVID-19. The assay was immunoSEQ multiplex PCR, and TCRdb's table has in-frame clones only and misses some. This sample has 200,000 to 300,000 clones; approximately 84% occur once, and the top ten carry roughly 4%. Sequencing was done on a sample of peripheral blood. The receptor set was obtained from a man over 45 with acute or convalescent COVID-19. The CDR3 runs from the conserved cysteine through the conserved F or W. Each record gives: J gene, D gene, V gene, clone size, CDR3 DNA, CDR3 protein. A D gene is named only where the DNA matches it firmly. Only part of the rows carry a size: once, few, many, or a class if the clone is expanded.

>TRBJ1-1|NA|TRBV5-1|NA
TGCGCCAGCAGCTTCCAGGGAGGAATTGAAGCTTTCTTT
CASSFQGGIEAFF
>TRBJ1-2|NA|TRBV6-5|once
TGTGCCAGCAGTTACTCGCTGGGGGCTCGTGACGGCTACACCTTC
CASSYSLGARDGYTF
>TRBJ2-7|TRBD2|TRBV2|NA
TGTGCCACACGGTCGCTAGCGGGCTCCTACGAGCAGTACTTC
CATRSLAGSYEQYF
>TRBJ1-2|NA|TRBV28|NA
TGTGCCAGCAGTTCCCCGGGGTTTGACGGCTACACCTTC
CASSSPGFDGYTF
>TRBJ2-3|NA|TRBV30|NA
TGTGCCTGGAGTCCCGGCACAGATACGCAGTATTTT
CAWSPGTDTQYF
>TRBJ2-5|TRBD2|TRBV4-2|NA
TGTGCCAGCAGCCAAGCAGCGGGGCAACAAGAGACCCAGTACTTC
CASSQAAGQQETQYF
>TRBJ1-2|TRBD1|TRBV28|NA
TGTGCCAGCAGGTCACAGGGGACTAACTATGGCTACACCTTC
CASRSQGTNYGYTF
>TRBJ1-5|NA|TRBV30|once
TGTGCCTGGGCCGACAGGAATCAGCCCCAGCATTTT
CAWADRNQPQHF
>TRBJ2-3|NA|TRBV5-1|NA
TGCGCCAGCAGCCCCTCTGGGGGGGCCGGCGATACGCAGTATTTT
CASSPSGGAGDTQYF
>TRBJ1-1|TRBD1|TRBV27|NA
TGTGCCAGCAGTCCCTACACGCAGGGGGCGGCCACTGAAGCTTTCTTT
CASSPYTQGAATEAFF
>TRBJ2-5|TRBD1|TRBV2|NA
TGTGCCAGCAGATCCGGGGACAGGGTGTTAGAGACCCAGTACTTC
CASRSGDRVLETQYF
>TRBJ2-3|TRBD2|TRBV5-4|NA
TGTGCCAGCAGCTTTCCTGGTGGGAGGGCCAAAGATACGCAGTATTTT
CASSFPGGRAKDTQYF
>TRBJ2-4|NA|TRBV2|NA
TGTGCCAGCAGCGCAGTAGGGGTGGTGGCCAAAAACATTCAGTACTTC
CASSAVGVVAKNIQYF
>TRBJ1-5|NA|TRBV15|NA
TGTGCCACCAGCAGAGCTGCAGGGGCTAGCAATCAGCCCCAGCATTTT
CATSRAAGASNQPQHF
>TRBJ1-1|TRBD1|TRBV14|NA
TGTGCCAGCAGCCGACAGGGGGCTTGGAACACTGAAGCTTTCTTT
CASSRQGAWNTEAFF
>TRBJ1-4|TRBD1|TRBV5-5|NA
TGTGCCAGCAGCCCGGGACAGGGAGTAAAGAGGGGAAAACTGTTTTTT
CASSPGQGVKRGKLFF
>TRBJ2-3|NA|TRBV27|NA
TGTGCCAGCACGGGCACAGATACGCAGTATTTT
CASTGTDTQYF
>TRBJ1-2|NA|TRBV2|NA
TGTGCCAGCAGCCGGAACAGTAGGGGCTATGGCTACACCTTC
CASSRNSRGYGYTF
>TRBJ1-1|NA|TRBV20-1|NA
TGCAGTGCTAGTAGAGTGGGCGCTGAAGCTTTCTTT
CSASRVGAEAFF
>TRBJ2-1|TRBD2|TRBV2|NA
TGTGCCATCACGAGACTAGCGGCCCGAACTGGTGAGCAGTTCTTC
CAITRLAARTGEQFF
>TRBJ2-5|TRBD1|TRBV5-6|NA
TGTGCCAGCAGCTCCCGGGACAGGGTAGTTGAGACCCAGTACTTC
CASSSRDRVVETQYF
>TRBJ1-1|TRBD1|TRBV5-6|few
TGTGCCAGCAGCTTCCGGGACAGGGTTCCTGAAGCTTTCTTT
CASSFRDRVPEAFF
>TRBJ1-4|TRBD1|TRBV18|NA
TGTGCCAGCTCCCGGGACAGCTTTAATGAAAAACTGTTTTTT
CASSRDSFNEKLFF
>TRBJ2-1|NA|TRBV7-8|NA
TGTGCCAGCAGCTGGGCAGGGGTCTTAAATGAGCAGTTCTTC
CASSWAGVLNEQFF
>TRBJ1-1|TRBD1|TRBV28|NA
TGTGCCAGCAGCCCACCGACAGGGGGGGCTTTTACTGAAGCTTTCTTT
CASSPPTGGAFTEAFF
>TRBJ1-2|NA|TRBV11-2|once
TGTGCCAGCAGCCGAGCGGGGGAACATAACTATGGCTACACCTTC
CASSRAGEHNYGYTF
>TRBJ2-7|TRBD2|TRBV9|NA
TGTGCCAGCAGCGTAGCCAGCGGGGAAAACTACGAGCAGTACTTC
CASSVASGENYEQYF
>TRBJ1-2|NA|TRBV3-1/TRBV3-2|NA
TGTGCCAGCAGCCAAGGACGTAGGGGCTTCTATGGCTACACCTTC
CASSQGRRGFYGYTF
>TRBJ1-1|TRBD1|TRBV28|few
TGTGCCAGCAGTCCCCCAGTACCAGGGACAGCTCCAAACACTGAAGCTTTCTTT
CASSPPVPGTAPNTEAFF